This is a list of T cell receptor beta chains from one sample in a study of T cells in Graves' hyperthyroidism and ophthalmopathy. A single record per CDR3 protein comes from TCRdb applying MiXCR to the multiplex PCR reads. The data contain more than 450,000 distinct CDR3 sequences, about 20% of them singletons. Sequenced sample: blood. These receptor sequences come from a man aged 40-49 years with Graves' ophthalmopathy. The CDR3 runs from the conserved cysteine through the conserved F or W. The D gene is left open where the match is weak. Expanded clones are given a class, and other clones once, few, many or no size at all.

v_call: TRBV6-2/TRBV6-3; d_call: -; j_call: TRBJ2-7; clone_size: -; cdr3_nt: TGTGCCAGCAGTCCCTATCCCTTAACGGGAGAGCAGTACTTC; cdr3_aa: CASSPYPLTGEQYF
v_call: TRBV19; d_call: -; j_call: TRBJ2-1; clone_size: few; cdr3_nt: TGTGCCAGTAGTATGTCGGGGGCCTCCAGCTCCTACAATGAGCAGTTCTTC; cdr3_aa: CASSMSGASSSYNEQFF
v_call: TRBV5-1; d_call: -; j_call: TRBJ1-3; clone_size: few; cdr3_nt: TGCGCCAGCAGCTTGGATCCAAGCTCTGGAAACACCATATATTTT; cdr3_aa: CASSLDPSSGNTIYF
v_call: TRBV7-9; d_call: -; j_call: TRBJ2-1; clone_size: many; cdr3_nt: TGTGCCAGCAGCTTGTTTTCCTTGAGCTCCTACAATGAGCAGTTCTTC; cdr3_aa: CASSLFSLSSYNEQFF
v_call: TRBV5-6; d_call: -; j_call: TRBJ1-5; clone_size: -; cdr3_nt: TGTGCCAGCAGCCCAGCCGGTTCCGGTAATCAGCCCCAGCATTTT; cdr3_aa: CASSPAGSGNQPQHF
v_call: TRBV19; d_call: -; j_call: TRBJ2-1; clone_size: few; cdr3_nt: TGTGCCAGTAGCCCGGGACTTCTCAATGAGCAGTTCTTC; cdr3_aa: CASSPGLLNEQFF
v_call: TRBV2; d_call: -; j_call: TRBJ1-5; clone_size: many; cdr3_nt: TGTGCCAGCAAGGCAACAGCCCTTAGCAATCAGCCCCAGCATTTT; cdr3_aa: CASKATALSNQPQHF
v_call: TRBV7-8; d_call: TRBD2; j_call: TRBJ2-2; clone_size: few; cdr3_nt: TGTGCCAGCAGTTACGGGGAGGCTAGCGGGAGAACCGGGGAGCTGTTTTTT; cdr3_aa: CASSYGEASGRTGELFF
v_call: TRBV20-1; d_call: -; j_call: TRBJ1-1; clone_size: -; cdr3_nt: TGCAGTGCAAGAGACCCCTTGACAAAACCTGAAGCTTTCTTT; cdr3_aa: CSARDPLTKPEAFF
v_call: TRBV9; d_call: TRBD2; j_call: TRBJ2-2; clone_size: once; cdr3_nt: TGTGCCAGCAGCGTAGCTAGCGGGACTTACACCGGGGAGCTGTTTTTT; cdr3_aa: CASSVASGTYTGELFF
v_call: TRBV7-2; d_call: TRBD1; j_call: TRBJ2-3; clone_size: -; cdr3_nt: TGTGCCAGCAGCTTAGGGACAGGGATAGATACGCAGTATTTT; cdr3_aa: CASSLGTGIDTQYF
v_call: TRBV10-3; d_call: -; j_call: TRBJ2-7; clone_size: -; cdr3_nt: TGTGCCATCAGGGGGAACAGGGCCTACGAGCAGTACTTC; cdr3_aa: CAIRGNRAYEQYF
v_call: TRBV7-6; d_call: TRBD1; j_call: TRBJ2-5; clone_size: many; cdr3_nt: TGTGCCAGCTCACTGGGACAGGTCCAAGAGACCCAGTACTTC; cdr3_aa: CASSLGQVQETQYF
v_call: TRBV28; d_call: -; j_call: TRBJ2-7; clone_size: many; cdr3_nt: TGTGCCAGCAGACCCCATAAGGCCTCCGGCTACGAGCAGTACTTC; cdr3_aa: CASRPHKASGYEQYF
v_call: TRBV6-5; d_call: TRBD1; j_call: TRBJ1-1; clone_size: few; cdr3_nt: TGTGCCAGCAGTAACCGGGACAGGGGCACTGAAGCTTTCTTT; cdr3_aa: CASSNRDRGTEAFF
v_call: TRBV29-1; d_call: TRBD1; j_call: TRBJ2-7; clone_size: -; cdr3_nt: TGCAGCGTGGAGACCGGGACAGGGCCAATCTACGAGCAGTACTTC; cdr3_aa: CSVETGTGPIYEQYF
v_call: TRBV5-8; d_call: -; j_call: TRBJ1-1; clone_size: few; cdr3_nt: TGTGCCAGCACCACTCCCGGGGGAGCTTTCTTT; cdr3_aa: CASTTPGGAFF
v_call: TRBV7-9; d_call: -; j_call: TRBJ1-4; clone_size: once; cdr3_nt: TGTGCCAGCAGCTTAAACCAAATCAATGAAAAACTGTTTTTT; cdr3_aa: CASSLNQINEKLFF
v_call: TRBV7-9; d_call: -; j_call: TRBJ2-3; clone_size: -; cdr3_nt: TGTGCCAGCAGCCCCAATCGGATTAGCACAGATACGCAGTATTTT; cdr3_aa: CASSPNRISTDTQYF
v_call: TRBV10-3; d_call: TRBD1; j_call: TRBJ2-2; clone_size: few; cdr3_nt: TGTGCCATCAGTGCCGGGACAGACACCGGGGAGCTGTTTTTT; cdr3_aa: CAISAGTDTGELFF
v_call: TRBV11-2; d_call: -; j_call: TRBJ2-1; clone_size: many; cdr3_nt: TGTGCCAGCAGCTTAGTGGCAGAAACTCTCTACAATGAGCAGTTCTTC; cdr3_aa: CASSLVAETLYNEQFF
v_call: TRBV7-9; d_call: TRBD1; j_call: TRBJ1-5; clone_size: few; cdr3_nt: TGTGCCAGCAGCTCTTCAGGGGGGCACCATCAGCCCCAGCATTTT; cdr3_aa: CASSSSGGHHQPQHF